A single count supports the clone carrying this T cell receptor beta chain. Antigen specificity is unknown. This entry is derived from a study of cytomegalovirus exposure and HLA in healthy donors. Looking at the study overall: Among the 398 genotyped donors, just over 80% were placed in the Caucasian-associated ancestry cluster.

Study-wide results and caveats: A later analysis by the authors found several of the most significant clusters apparently linked to common viral pathogens. The study reported that TCR beta sequences accurately predicted HLA-A and HLA-B alleles in most subjects. In an earlier analysis, in roughly 600 donors, most V segments appeared productive either ~90% or ~30% of the time.

This CDR3 region has 16 residues. The study ran its PCR with 60 Vbeta and 13 Jbeta primers. The table came from immunoSEQ multiplex PCR; TCRdb's copy has only in-frame clones and leaves some out. The sample consists of about 160,000 clones, 80% of them appearing once. This clonotype was sampled from a man aged 18 to 30 in good health and CMV-seropositive. The gene calls are TRBV21-1 and TRBJ2-7; the table's D call, TRBD2, has no DNA check behind it. TRBV21-1 is a recognized pseudogene. The sample was PBMCs. In nucleotides, the CDR3 is TGTGCCAGCAGCAAAAGGGCGACTAGCGGAAATTACGAGCAGTACTTC. Protein: CASSKRATSGNYEQYF.